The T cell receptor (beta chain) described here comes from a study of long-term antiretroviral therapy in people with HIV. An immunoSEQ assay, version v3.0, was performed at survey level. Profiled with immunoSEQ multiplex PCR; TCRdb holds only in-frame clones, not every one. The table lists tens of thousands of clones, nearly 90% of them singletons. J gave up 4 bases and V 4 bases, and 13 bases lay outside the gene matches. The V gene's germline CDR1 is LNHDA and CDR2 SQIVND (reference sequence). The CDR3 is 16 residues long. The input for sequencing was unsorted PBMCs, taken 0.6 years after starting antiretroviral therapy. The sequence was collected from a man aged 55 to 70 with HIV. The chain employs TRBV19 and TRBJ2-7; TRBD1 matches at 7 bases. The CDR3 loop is CASSTTTGWALYEQYF. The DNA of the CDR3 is TGTGCCAGTAGTACCACGACAGGGTGGGCTTTGTACGAGCAGTACTTC.